The present T cell receptor (beta chain) was sequenced within a study of vaccination and CD4 T cells after COVID-19 (dated by TCRdb to between 2021 and 2024). For the study in its entirety: Convalescent patients had a positive SARS-CoV-2 result on nasal swab PCR, and of these patients, several had mild disease and one had severe disease. The convalescent cohort comprised six males and four females, including two Hispanic individuals, seven Caucasians, two Asians and one multiracial person. Each participant got two doses of either the Pfizer-BioNTech BNT162b2 vaccine (n=8) or the Moderna mRNA-1273 vaccine (n=2). Post-COVID blood samples were collected from convalescent patients a median of around 96 days after diagnosis, with a range of about 35 to 180 days. Post-vaccine blood samples were obtained a median of around 67 days after the second vaccine dose, with a range of about 12 to 241 days. Overlapping spike peptide pools from SARS-CoV-2 and from the common cold coronaviruses HCoV-NL63, HCoV-OC43 and HCoV-229E were used as culture stimuli. Control cultures received a CEFX viral epitope pool as the positive control, an HIV-1 Nef peptide pool as the negative control, or no peptide. The spike-specific CD4+ TCR repertoire was compared before and after mRNA vaccination in approximately 9 COVID-19 convalescent patients and a few infection-naive healthy vaccine recipients. Points the paper makes about the study in general: Among the post-vaccine SARS-CoV-2-reactive clones in convalescent patients, a median around 90% showed up only after vaccination, which suggests vaccine-specific priming. Of the vaccine-specific clones in convalescent patients, 304 of 307, or nearly all, reacted only to SARS-CoV-2 spike and did not cross-react with common cold coronaviruses. The median count of SARS-CoV-2-reactive clonotypes went up from 21 after infection to 38 after vaccination, although the change was not significant. Only a relatively small number of convalescent patients were included in the study, and early timepoints following natural infection were not analyzed.

The germline V gene encodes CDR1 DFQATT and CDR2 SNEGSKA (reference sequence). Trimming takes 8 bases off V and 2 bases off J; junction bases not matched to a gene: 23. There are 18 amino acids in the CDR3, from cysteine to phenylalanine inclusive. This entry keeps only the CDR3 DNA: 54 bases, framed from base 1. This specimen's treatment or condition label, per the study, means: approximately nine-day PBMC culture with coronavirus spike peptide pools or control peptides (ViraFEST assay). The ViraFEST assay, used in the study, expanded antigen-specific T cells with peptide pools and then identified the expanded clonotypes through TCR sequencing. The positive SARS-CoV-2 PCR tests of the convalescent patients were dated from March to December 2020, before the Alpha, Beta and Delta variants emerged in the United States. PBMCs were cultured at fewer than 2.5 million per well in IMDM supplemented with approximately 5% human AB serum and around 9.5 IU/ml IL-2, with roughly 9.5 ug/ml peptide pools added. Half of the culture medium was replaced with fresh IL-2-containing medium on days 3 and 7. CD4+ T cells were isolated after 10 days of culture through negative selection using the EasySep CD4+ T cell isolation kit. Ficoll-Paque Plus gradient centrifugation was used to isolate PBMCs from whole blood, and the isolated PBMCs were then either used fresh or cryopreserved at -140C. In general, triplicate wells were set up for every culture condition.

The library came from PCR. TCR sequencing of DNA from cultured CD4+ T cells used the Oncomine TCR Beta short-read assay at the Johns Hopkins FTIC core. Genomic DNA was extracted from the cultured CD4+ T cells with the QIAamp micro DNA kit. Oncomine TCR Beta libraries from cultured CD4+ T cells were pooled using unique dual indexes and sequenced on an Illumina iSeq 100. In the original analysis: Non-productive sequences were removed, and CDR3s not starting with C, not ending with F or W, or shorter than 7 amino acids were discarded. Antigen-specific clonotypes were identified with the MANAFEST web application by comparing peptide-stimulated wells with reference and other culture wells. An FDR below 0.05, an odds ratio above 5, and a productive frequency above 0.1% in at least two of three replicate wells were required for clones to be considered positive. Clonotypes that were significantly expanded in both SARS-CoV-2 spike wells and at least one common cold coronavirus spike condition were defined as cross-reactive. CDR3 homology was assessed with Levenshtein distances (stringdist) and unrooted phylogenetic trees (ape) in R version 3.6.1. The public reads were quality trimmed at Q25 with fastp and then assembled into clones with MiXCR by TCRdb, keeping productive beta chains. All rows with the same CDR3 protein become a single entry with the most common DNA and genes. It is TCRdb's table, rather than the study itself, that gives the V and J calls and clone size. This sample is represented by about 18,000 distinct CDR3 sequences; 50% to 60% of them were singletons. In total, the top ten clones hold 6.6% of the sample.

Notes on this clonotype: Its binding antigen is unknown. The sample holds no much larger clone one base away, and base qualities are not on file.

This chain is built from TRBV20-1 and TRBJ2-5; 7 bases in the middle match TRBD2. Sequences were derived from CD4+ T cells from blood, cultured in vitro, sampled before SARS-CoV-2 vaccination. This TCR came from a human donor who had recovered from COVID-19. Here is the DNA: TGCAGTACCGGGGGGTCAGTGGGTGGCAATAGCTTTCAAGAGACCCAGTACTTC. It encodes CSTGGSVGGNSFQETQYF.